This is a list of T cell receptor beta chains from one sample in a study of CD8+CD57+ T cells in acquired aplastic anemia. TCRdb analysed the reads with MiXCR anew, one entry per CDR3 protein. The table lists under 200,000 distinct CDR3 sequences, 40% to 55% of them singletons. Specimen: sorted CD4+, CD8+, or CD8+CD57+ T cells (not recorded which) from PBMCs. These receptor sequences come from a human donor with aplastic anemia. Both conserved end residues are part of each CDR3. A D gene is named only where the DNA matches it firmly. Clone size is given for some rows only: seen once, a few or many times, or a class if the clone is expanded.

clone_size: many; v_call: TRBV4-1; cdr3_length: 13; j_call: TRBJ2-1; d_call: NA; cdr3_nt: TGCGCCAGCAGCCAAGGGGTACGTAATGAGCAGTTCTTC; cdr3_aa: CASSQGVRNEQFF
clone_size: NA; v_call: TRBV10-3; cdr3_length: 16; j_call: TRBJ2-2; d_call: TRBD2; cdr3_nt: TGTGCCAGCTTTCCCACTAGCGGGAGTCGAACCGGGGAGCTGTTTTTT; cdr3_aa: CASFPTSGSRTGELFF
clone_size: NA; v_call: TRBV14; cdr3_length: 16; j_call: TRBJ2-1; d_call: NA; cdr3_nt: TGTGCCAGCAGCCAAGATCGTGGGAGTACCTACGATGAGCAGTTCTTC; cdr3_aa: CASSQDRGSTYDEQFF
clone_size: many; v_call: TRBV5-6; cdr3_length: 14; j_call: TRBJ1-1; d_call: NA; cdr3_nt: TGTGCCAGCAGCCCTACGGGGGAAGGGACTGAAGCTTTCTTT; cdr3_aa: CASSPTGEGTEAFF
clone_size: NA; v_call: TRBV20-1; cdr3_length: 17; j_call: TRBJ2-1; d_call: TRBD2; cdr3_nt: TGCAGTGCTAGAGACGGGGCTGCGGGGGGCCCCGTGGGGGAGCAGTTCTTC; cdr3_aa: CSARDGAAGGPVGEQFF
clone_size: NA; v_call: TRBV7-1; cdr3_length: 19; j_call: TRBJ2-1; d_call: TRBD1; cdr3_nt: TGTGCCAGCAGCTCATCCGGGACAGGGGGACTGAGCTCCTACAATGAGCAGTTCTTC; cdr3_aa: CASSSSGTGGLSSYNEQFF
clone_size: NA; v_call: TRBV20-1; cdr3_length: 12; j_call: TRBJ2-5; d_call: TRBD2; cdr3_nt: TGCAGCACGACTAGCGGGGTGAAGACCCAGTACTTC; cdr3_aa: CSTTSGVKTQYF
clone_size: NA; v_call: TRBV11-1; cdr3_length: 17; j_call: TRBJ2-1; d_call: TRBD2; cdr3_nt: TGTGCCAGCAGCATCTCTAAAAGCGGGAGCTCCTACAATGAGCAGTTCTTC; cdr3_aa: CASSISKSGSSYNEQFF
clone_size: NA; v_call: TRBV15; cdr3_length: 15; j_call: TRBJ2-4; d_call: NA; cdr3_nt: TGTGCCACCAGCAGAGATCGGGCGGGTGAGGACATTCAGTACTTC; cdr3_aa: CATSRDRAGEDIQYF
clone_size: once; v_call: TRBV7-9; cdr3_length: 15; j_call: TRBJ1-1; d_call: NA; cdr3_nt: TGTGCCAGCAGCTTAGCAGGCAGAATGAACACTGAAGCTTTCTTT; cdr3_aa: CASSLAGRMNTEAFF
clone_size: NA; v_call: TRBV25-1; cdr3_length: 15; j_call: TRBJ1-6; d_call: TRBD1; cdr3_nt: TGTGCCAGCAGTGAACGGACAGGGGGTAATTCACCCCTCCACTTT; cdr3_aa: CASSERTGGNSPLHF
clone_size: many; v_call: TRBV6-1; cdr3_length: 12; j_call: TRBJ2-7; d_call: NA; cdr3_nt: TGTGCCAGCAAGCCCAATGCAGGCGAGCAGTACTTC; cdr3_aa: CASKPNAGEQYF
clone_size: NA; v_call: TRBV5-1; cdr3_length: 13; j_call: TRBJ2-4; d_call: NA; cdr3_nt: TGCGCCAGCAGCTTGGCGGGTATAGACATTCAGTACTTC; cdr3_aa: CASSLAGIDIQYF
clone_size: NA; v_call: TRBV4-2; cdr3_length: 16; j_call: TRBJ2-2; d_call: TRBD1; cdr3_nt: TGTGCCAGCAGCCAAGTCAGGGGGCGTTACACCGGGGAGCTGTTTTTT; cdr3_aa: CASSQVRGRYTGELFF
clone_size: few; v_call: TRBV10-3; cdr3_length: 14; j_call: TRBJ1-2; d_call: TRBD1; cdr3_nt: TGTGCCATCAGTCCTGGACAGGGTAACTATGGCTACACCTTC; cdr3_aa: CAISPGQGNYGYTF
clone_size: few; v_call: TRBV20-1; cdr3_length: 16; j_call: TRBJ2-1; d_call: TRBD2; cdr3_nt: TGCAGTGCTAGAGCTGGGGGGGACGGACCCTACAATGAGCAGTTCTTC; cdr3_aa: CSARAGGDGPYNEQFF
clone_size: NA; v_call: TRBV20-1; cdr3_length: 11; j_call: TRBJ2-7; d_call: NA; cdr3_nt: TGCAGTGCTAGCCTTGGCTACGAGCAGTACTTC; cdr3_aa: CSASLGYEQYF
clone_size: NA; v_call: TRBV5-1; cdr3_length: 17; j_call: TRBJ2-1; d_call: TRBD2; cdr3_nt: TGCGCCAGCAGCGGGGCTAGCGGGAGAGGGTCCTACAATGAGCAGTTCTTC; cdr3_aa: CASSGASGRGSYNEQFF
clone_size: many; v_call: TRBV29-1; cdr3_length: 11; j_call: TRBJ2-3; d_call: NA; cdr3_nt: TGCAGCGTCGGGACGGCAGATACGCAGTATTTT; cdr3_aa: CSVGTADTQYF
clone_size: many; v_call: TRBV9; cdr3_length: 15; j_call: TRBJ2-1; d_call: NA; cdr3_nt: TGTGCCAGCAGCGTAGCGCAGGGGAAAGACAATGAGCAGTTCTTC; cdr3_aa: CASSVAQGKDNEQFF
clone_size: few; v_call: TRBV5-5; cdr3_length: 15; j_call: TRBJ1-2; d_call: NA; cdr3_nt: TGTGCCAGCAGCTTGGCCGGGGGTAGTAACTATGGCTACACCTTC; cdr3_aa: CASSLAGGSNYGYTF
clone_size: many; v_call: TRBV9; cdr3_length: 14; j_call: TRBJ2-1; d_call: NA; cdr3_nt: TGTGCCAGCAGCCTTACGTCAGGGCAGGGGGAGCAGTTCTTC; cdr3_aa: CASSLTSGQGEQFF
clone_size: NA; v_call: TRBV19; cdr3_length: 15; j_call: TRBJ1-2; d_call: TRBD1; cdr3_nt: TGTGCCAGTAGGCGACCCGGGACAGAAAGATATGGCTACACCTTC; cdr3_aa: CASRRPGTERYGYTF
clone_size: many; v_call: TRBV6-5; cdr3_length: 14; j_call: TRBJ2-2; d_call: NA; cdr3_nt: TGTGCCAGCAGTTACGGGGAGAACACCGGGGAGCTGTTTTTT; cdr3_aa: CASSYGENTGELFF
clone_size: NA; v_call: TRBV10-1; cdr3_length: 13; j_call: TRBJ1-1; d_call: NA; cdr3_nt: TGCGCCAGCAGTGGAGACCAGAACACTGAAGCTTTCTTT; cdr3_aa: CASSGDQNTEAFF
clone_size: few; v_call: TRBV6-2/TRBV6-3; cdr3_length: 13; j_call: TRBJ1-5; d_call: NA; cdr3_nt: TGTGCCAGCAGTTACCCCGCGGATCAGCCCCAGCATTTT; cdr3_aa: CASSYPADQPQHF
clone_size: NA; v_call: TRBV7-3; cdr3_length: 15; j_call: TRBJ2-1; d_call: NA; cdr3_nt: TGTGCCAGCAGCTTGGTAGCAAGCTCCTACAATGAGCAGTTCTTC; cdr3_aa: CASSLVASSYNEQFF
clone_size: NA; v_call: TRBV10-3; cdr3_length: 16; j_call: TRBJ1-5; d_call: TRBD1; cdr3_nt: TGTGCCATCAGTGAGTTAGCCGGGACAGGGAGGCAGCCCCAGCATTTT; cdr3_aa: CAISELAGTGRQPQHF
clone_size: NA; v_call: TRBV20-1; cdr3_length: 13; j_call: TRBJ2-7; d_call: TRBD1; cdr3_nt: TGCAGTGCTAGAGGGACAGGTTCCTACGAGCAGTACTTC; cdr3_aa: CSARGTGSYEQYF
clone_size: many; v_call: TRBV5-4; cdr3_length: 15; j_call: TRBJ2-7; d_call: NA; cdr3_nt: TGTGCCAGCAGCTTGGGGGGGGGCATCTCCTACGAGCAGTACTTC; cdr3_aa: CASSLGGGISYEQYF
clone_size: few; v_call: TRBV24-1; cdr3_length: 16; j_call: TRBJ2-7; d_call: TRBD1; cdr3_nt: TGTGCCACCAGTGATCCTGGGACAGGGGCAACCTACGAGCAGTACTTC; cdr3_aa: CATSDPGTGATYEQYF
clone_size: many; v_call: TRBV20-1; cdr3_length: 15; j_call: TRBJ2-1; d_call: TRBD2; cdr3_nt: TGCAGTGCTAGAGATCCTTCGGGAGGGCCGTTCGTGCAGTTCTTC; cdr3_aa: CSARDPSGGPFVQFF
clone_size: many; v_call: TRBV20-1; cdr3_length: 16; j_call: TRBJ2-5; d_call: TRBD2; cdr3_nt: TGCAGTGCTAGAGAAACCGCGGGAGGAATAGCAGAGACCCAGTACTTC; cdr3_aa: CSARETAGGIAETQYF
clone_size: few; v_call: TRBV5-6; cdr3_length: 18; j_call: TRBJ2-3; d_call: TRBD2; cdr3_nt: TGTGCCAGCAGCCCCCCCCTTCGGTCTAGCGGGAAATCAGATACGCAGTATTTT; cdr3_aa: CASSPPLRSSGKSDTQYF
clone_size: NA; v_call: TRBV5-5; cdr3_length: 14; j_call: TRBJ1-6; d_call: NA; cdr3_nt: TGCGCCAGCAGCTTGTTGGGGCGAGATTCACCCCTCCACTTT; cdr3_aa: CASSLLGRDSPLHF
clone_size: many; v_call: TRBV25-1; cdr3_length: 15; j_call: TRBJ2-1; d_call: NA; cdr3_nt: TGTGCCAGCAGTCCTAGGGACTTCCTCTACAATGAGCAGTTCTTC; cdr3_aa: CASSPRDFLYNEQFF
clone_size: NA; v_call: TRBV7-9; cdr3_length: 13; j_call: TRBJ2-7; d_call: TRBD1; cdr3_nt: TGTGCCAGCAGCTTAGGGACAGGGGACGAGCAGTACTTC; cdr3_aa: CASSLGTGDEQYF
clone_size: NA; v_call: TRBV5-4; cdr3_length: 12; j_call: TRBJ1-2; d_call: NA; cdr3_nt: TGTGCCAGCAGCTCGACAGACTATGGCTACACCTTC; cdr3_aa: CASSSTDYGYTF
clone_size: NA; v_call: TRBV20-1; cdr3_length: 17; j_call: TRBJ2-5; d_call: TRBD2; cdr3_nt: TGCAGTGCTAGAGATACCAAGCGGGAGGGGTTCGGGGAGACCCAGTACTTC; cdr3_aa: CSARDTKREGFGETQYF
clone_size: NA; v_call: TRBV7-2; cdr3_length: 13; j_call: TRBJ2-7; d_call: NA; cdr3_nt: TGTGCCAGCAGCTTAGTAGGGTTTCGGGAGCAGTACTTC; cdr3_aa: CASSLVGFREQYF
clone_size: many; v_call: TRBV6-6; cdr3_length: 13; j_call: TRBJ1-1; d_call: TRBD1; cdr3_nt: TGTGCCAGCGGAGGCAGGGGGGCCACTGAAGCTTTCTTT; cdr3_aa: CASGGRGATEAFF
clone_size: NA; v_call: TRBV12-3/TRBV12-4; cdr3_length: 17; j_call: TRBJ1-1; d_call: NA; cdr3_nt: TGTGCCAGCAGTAGGAACAGGGTAACTGGTCGGGACACTGAAGCTTTCTTT; cdr3_aa: CASSRNRVTGRDTEAFF
clone_size: NA; v_call: TRBV19; cdr3_length: 13; j_call: TRBJ1-1; d_call: NA; cdr3_nt: TGTGCCAGTAGTATCACCATGAACACTGAAGCTTTCTTT; cdr3_aa: CASSITMNTEAFF
clone_size: once; v_call: TRBV11-1; cdr3_length: 15; j_call: TRBJ1-5; d_call: NA; cdr3_nt: TGTGCCAGCAGTGAGGCAGGAGGGCCTGATCAGCCCCAGCATTTT; cdr3_aa: CASSEAGGPDQPQHF
clone_size: many; v_call: TRBV29-1; cdr3_length: 13; j_call: TRBJ2-1; d_call: NA; cdr3_nt: TGCAGCGTGTCGGAGGACAGCTACAATGAGCAGTTCTTC; cdr3_aa: CSVSEDSYNEQFF
clone_size: NA; v_call: TRBV12-3/TRBV12-4; cdr3_length: 15; j_call: TRBJ2-7; d_call: TRBD2; cdr3_nt: TGTGCCAGCAGTTGGAGCGGGGGGGCTGCTAGTGAGCAGTACTTC; cdr3_aa: CASSWSGGAASEQYF
clone_size: many; v_call: TRBV7-6; cdr3_length: 16; j_call: TRBJ2-1; d_call: NA; cdr3_nt: TGTGCCAGCAGCGGGGAACGGACCCTCTCCTTCAATGAGCAGTTCTTC; cdr3_aa: CASSGERTLSFNEQFF
clone_size: NA; v_call: TRBV16; cdr3_length: 17; j_call: TRBJ1-4; d_call: NA; cdr3_nt: TGTGCCAGCAGCCAAGATAATCTGGGCGTGATAAATGAAAAACTGTTTTTT; cdr3_aa: CASSQDNLGVINEKLFF
clone_size: many; v_call: TRBV5-1; cdr3_length: 16; j_call: TRBJ2-7; d_call: TRBD2; cdr3_nt: TGCGCCAGCAGCTTGGGGGGGTCTAGCGGGTCCGACGAGCAGTACTTC; cdr3_aa: CASSLGGSSGSDEQYF
clone_size: NA; v_call: TRBV15; cdr3_length: 15; j_call: TRBJ2-2; d_call: NA; cdr3_nt: TGTGCCACCAGCAGAGATAGGAGGCTAGCCAATGAGCTGTTTTTT; cdr3_aa: CATSRDRRLANELFF
clone_size: many; v_call: TRBV29-1; cdr3_length: 15; j_call: TRBJ1-4; d_call: NA; cdr3_nt: TGCAGCGCGCAGGGGATCCAGCAGGGAGGAGAAAAACTGTTTTTT; cdr3_aa: CSAQGIQQGGEKLFF
clone_size: medium-sized; v_call: TRBV15; cdr3_length: 15; j_call: TRBJ1-6; d_call: NA; cdr3_nt: TGTGCCACCAGCAGAGATCAACCGGGGAATTCACCCCTCCACTTT; cdr3_aa: CATSRDQPGNSPLHF
clone_size: NA; v_call: TRBV20-1; cdr3_length: 14; j_call: TRBJ2-3; d_call: TRBD2; cdr3_nt: TGCAGTGCTAGACTAGCGGGAGAGGGAGATACGCAGTATTTT; cdr3_aa: CSARLAGEGDTQYF